This is a list of T cell receptor beta chains from one sample in a study of blood T cell repertoires in COVID-19. Sequencing was performed with immunoSEQ multiplex PCR; in TCRdb, only in-frame clones are kept and a portion is missing. The table has approximately 190,000 clones, around 79% seen once. The specimen was peripheral blood. Receptors were obtained from a man aged 55 to 70 with active or convalescent COVID-19. Both conserved end residues are trimmed from each CDR3.

V gene	J gene	CDR3 protein
TRBV28	TRBJ2-5	ASSFPSGKLQETQY
TRBV14	TRBJ1-6	ASSQGDRSSYNSPLH
TRBV6-5	TRBJ2-7	ASSSRQDLSYEQY
TRBV7-2	TRBJ2-1	ASSSFGTGFREQF
TRBV13	TRBJ2-7	ASSLFAGDEQY
TRBV6-5	TRBJ1-6	ASHRVTANSPLH
TRBV4-2	TRBJ2-1	ASSQGHPSARGNEQF
TRBV10-3	TRBJ2-3	AISDGASGPDTQY
TRBV18	TRBJ2-6	ASSPQGVNVLT
TRBV19	TRBJ2-2	ASSMNLGAGVDTGELF
TRBV11-2	TRBJ1-2	ASSSLRGQGAYGYT
TRBV13	TRBJ1-1	ASSLAGTGEAF
TRBV27	TRBJ1-2	ASTSAGNYGYT
TRBV18	TRBJ1-2	ASSPDSSNYGYT
TRBV24-1	TRBJ1-4	ATSDSRGFTRGEKLF
TRBV7-8	TRBJ2-1	ASSFDRGDYNEQF
TRBV19	TRBJ2-1	ASSIHYLSYNEQF
TRBV5-1	TRBJ2-3	ASSLGLAYTDTQY
TRBV5-4	TRBJ1-1	ASSLEVGARTEAF
TRBV28	TRBJ2-7	ASCPGQGVSYEQY
TRBV5-1	TRBJ2-5	ASRMRGGSFGETQY
TRBV9	TRBJ2-1	ASSVVDSGWSGEQF